The T cell receptor (beta chain) described here comes from a study of OX40 agonist ivuxolimab in advanced cancers. Between the trimmed V and J ends, which lost 7 bases and 0 bases, there was a span of 13 bases. The CDR3 is made up of 14 amino acids. Germline loops: CDR1 MRHNA, CDR2 SNTAGT. Broader study findings: The 0.1-3.0 mg/kg partial responders had among the lowest clonal expansion.

Sequenced by immunoSEQ multiplex PCR; TCRdb stores in-frame clones only, minus some. Of 45,000 to 60,000 clones in the sample, roughly 90% were seen once. This clone has a handful of counts. Its target is not known. This clonotype was sampled from an adult with an advanced solid tumor such as melanoma, head and neck, liver or kidney cancer. The chain combines TRBV6-4 with TRBJ2-7; D gene ambiguous. The starting material was CD4+ or CD8+ T cells sorted from blood, obtained in a trial of the OX40 agonist ivuxolimab. As DNA, the CDR3 is TGTGCCAGCACCGGATCGGTCAGCTCCTACGAGCAGTACTTC. Translation gives CASTGSVSSYEQYF.